This TCR beta chain was identified during a study of blood T cell repertoires in COVID-19. Study in general: The United States, Italy and Spain were the sources of the acute and convalescent COVID-19 samples.

A few counts support this clone. Germline CDR1 and CDR2: SQVTM and ANQGSEA. CDR3 size: 11 residues. V was cut by 2 bases and J by 4 bases, with 5 bases left in between. Only in-frame clones appear in the TCRdb table, and some are missing; sequencing was by immunoSEQ multiplex PCR. Of more than 60,000 clones listed, around nine tenths are singletons. This TCR came from a man older than 75 with COVID-19, enrolled during active disease. The genes are TRBV29-1 and TRBJ1-2; D is undetermined. The sequencing sample was made of peripheral blood. The CDR3 loop reads CSVEQFYGYTF. The CDR3, as DNA: TGCAGCGTTGAACAGTTCTATGGCTACACCTTC.